The 17 T cell receptor beta chains below come from one sample, sequenced in a study of T cells in localized non-small cell lung cancer. Only in-frame clones appear in the TCRdb table, and some are missing; sequencing was by immunoSEQ multiplex PCR. The table records almost 40,000 clones, 75% to 85% of them present only once. The sample in question was PBMCs, obtained before any cancer treatment. Receptor source: a woman aged 35 to 70 with stage II squamous cell lung carcinoma.

The chain uses TRBV13 and TRBJ2-7; D could derive from TRBD1 or TRBD2 (5 bases each). V shed 4 bases and J shed 1 base, with 11 bases lying between them. Germline assignment: CDR1 PRHDT and CDR2 FYEKMQ (reference sequence). This CDR3 region has 14 residues. The CDR3 nucleotides read TGTGCCAGCAGCTACGGGACGGGTTCCTACGAGCAGTACTTC. Protein: CASSYGTGSYEQYF.

This chain joins TRBV19 and TRBJ1-5; D gene uncertain. Germline V gives CDR1 LNHDA, CDR2 SQIVND (reference sequence). CDR3 length: 14 amino acids. Trimming stripped 5 bases from V and 6 bases from J, with 14 bases between. For the CDR3, the DNA is TGTGCCAGTAGTGCGAATGGAATAGGTCAGCCCCAGCATTTT. Its translation is CASSANGIGQPQHF.

The rearrangement uses TRBV4-1 and TRBJ2-3; TRBD1 matches 9 bases. The CDR3 contains 14 residues. Trimming cost V 1 base and J 9 bases; bases outside gene matches: 5. Germline V lookup: CDR1 MGHRA, CDR2 YSYEKL. CDR3 bases: TGCGCCAGCAGCCAAGGGGACAGGGCTCCAACGCAGTATTTT. Residues: CASSQGDRAPTQYF.

The rearrangement uses TRBV28 and TRBJ1-1; no firm D call. Trimming removed 3 bases at V and 3 bases at J, with 2 bases between. This CDR3 is 11 amino acids long. Germline V lookup: CDR1 MDHEN, CDR2 SYDVKM. Here the CDR3 reads CASSLDTEAFF. Here the CDR3 DNA reads TGTGCCAGCAGTTTGGACACTGAAGCTTTCTTT. Drawing the rest from reference TRBV28 and TRBJ1-1, the complete variable domain is DVKVTQSSRYLVKRTGEKVFLECVQDMDHENMFWYRQDPGLGLRLIYFSYDVKMKEKGDIPEGYSVSREKKERFSLILESASTNQTSMYLCASSLDTEAFFGQGTRLTVV.

This clone was counted only a few times. The rearrangement links TRBV7-8 to TRBJ2-5, with a weak D call TRBD2 (6 bases). The germline CDR1 and CDR2 sequences are SGHVS and FQNEAQ. V was trimmed by 5 bases and J by 4 bases, leaving 17 bases between them. The CDR3 runs 15 residues. The chain's CDR3 is CASSLLRGLGETQYF. CDR3 DNA: TGTGCCAGCAGCCTATTGAGGGGACTTGGAGAGACCCAGTACTTC.

This clone has a single count. CDR3 protein: CASRNRVPNEKLFF. The CDR3 DNA sequence: TGTGCCAGCAGAAATAGGGTACCTAATGAAAAACTGTTTTTT. The chain joins TRBV6-5 to TRBJ1-4; D unclear. The CDR3 is 14 amino acids. Looked up from germline, CDR1 is MNHEY and CDR2 is SVGAGI. The ends were cut back, 6 bases at V and 3 bases at J, with 11 bases in the middle.

The rearrangement joins TRBV6-5 to TRBJ2-5; D is perhaps TRBD2 (6 bases). Germline V gene lookup returns CDR1 MNHEY and CDR2 SVGAGI. Trimming took 5 bases from V and 9 from J, leaving 19 bases between them. The CDR3 spans 14 residues. CDR3 protein: CASSEPGDRRPQYF. DNA of the CDR3: TGTGCCAGCAGTGAGCCGGGAGATAGACGGCCCCAGTACTTC.

The chain links TRBV15 to TRBJ1-4; D not resolved. The V gene's germline CDR1 is LNHNV and CDR2 YYDKDF (reference sequence). The CDR3 is 14 amino acids. Trimming took 1 base from V and 8 from J, leaving 11 bases between them. CDR3 loop: CATSRVVAGEKLFF. Here the CDR3 DNA reads TGTGCCACCAGCAGAGTTGTGGCGGGCGAAAAACTGTTTTTT.

J is TRBJ2-7 and V is TRBV4-3; 9 bases fit TRBD1. CDR3 length: 17 amino acids. V trimming: 0 bases; J trimming: 2 bases; junction bases outside the gene matches: 8. Germline loops: CDR1 LGHNA, CDR2 YSLEER. The CDR3 spells CASSQDLRTGVPYEQYF. The CDR3 nucleotides read TGCGCCAGCAGCCAAGATCTCCGGACAGGGGTTCCCTACGAGCAGTACTTC.

The rearrangement joins TRBV6-6 to TRBJ1-5; D might be TRBD1 (6 bases). Germline loops: CDR1 MNHNY, CDR2 SVGAGI (reference sequence). The CDR3 sequence is 16 residues long. Trimming left V 6 bases short and J 0 bases short, with 15 bases between. In nucleotides, the CDR3 is TGTGCCAGCAGGTCAGGGGTCCTTAATAGCAATCAGCCCCAGCATTTT. Encoded protein: CASRSGVLNSNQPQHF.

The rearrangement links TRBV7-2 to TRBJ2-3; D is unclear. The germline CDR1 and CDR2 sequences are SGHTA and FQGNSA. This CDR3 comprises 12 residues. The germline V and J ends were trimmed by 4 bases and 9 bases, with 11 bases remaining between them. The CDR3 region is CASSSDRATQYF. The CDR3 coding sequence is TGTGCCAGCAGCTCCGACCGCGCAACGCAGTATTTT.

The chain uses TRBV29-1 and TRBJ2-3, with TRBD2 identical over 12 bases. This CDR3 contains 14 residues. With 8 bases clipped from V and 6 bases from J, the junction kept 9 bases outside the gene matches. Germline assignment: CDR1 SQVTM and CDR2 ANQGSEA. Here the CDR3 reads CSSQYGLAGDTQYF. For the CDR3, the DNA is TGCAGCTCCCAATACGGACTAGCGGGGGATACGCAGTATTTT.

CDR3 DNA sequence: TGTGCCATCTCCCAGGGGTTCGAGCAGTACGTC. Translated: CAISQGFEQYV. This rearrangement joins TRBV10-3 to TRBJ2-7; tentative D call: TRBD1 (6 bases). CDR3 size: 11 residues. Trimming took off 8 bases at V and 6 bases at J, with 11 bases between the two ends. The germline CDR1 and CDR2 sequences are ENHRY and SYGVKD.

The V gene is TRBV6-5, the J gene TRBJ1-1, with TRBD1 as a possible D gene (6 bases). V lost 11 bases, J lost 3 bases, and 16 bases lay in between. The CDR3 is 13 amino acids. The germline gives CDR1 MNHEY, CDR2 SVGAGI. The CDR3 sequence: CAAAGQGYTEAFF. Here the CDR3 DNA reads TGTGCCGCGGCAGGGCAGGGGTACACTGAAGCTTTCTTT.

The chain has TRBV28 and TRBJ1-5; 8 bases map to TRBD1. Germline V gene lookup returns CDR1 MDHEN and CDR2 SYDVKM. V lost 7 bases and J lost 7; bases outside the gene matches: 9. This CDR3 spans 14 amino acids. As DNA, the CDR3 is TGTGCCAGCACCGACCCGGACAGGGTGCAGCCCCAGCATTTT. It codes for CASTDPDRVQPQHF.

The genes are TRBV5-8 and TRBJ2-3; D is tentatively TRBD1 or TRBD2 (5 bases each). Germline V gene data show CDR1 as SGHTS and CDR2 as YDEGEE. V lost 4 bases and J lost 2, with 14 bases in between. The CDR3 contains 15 residues. CDR3 nucleotide sequence: TGTGCCAGCAGCCTACCGGGACGGAACACAGATACGCAGTATTTT. Residues: CASSLPGRNTDTQYF. Looking up the rest from reference TRBV5-8 and TRBJ2-3 gives the full variable domain: EAGVTQSPTHLIKTRGQQATLRCSPISGHTSVYWYQQALGLGLQFLLWYDEGEERNRGNFPPRFSGRQFPNYSSELNVNALELEDSALYLCASSLPGRNTDTQYFGPGTRLTVL.

V and J are TRBV19 and TRBJ1-6, with D possibly being TRBD1 (5 bases). V lost 7 bases and J 10 bases, leaving 17 bases between the germline ends. CDR3 length: 14 amino acids. Germline lookup yields CDR1 LNHDA and CDR2 SQIVND (reference sequence). The CDR3 DNA follows: TGTGCCAGTATCGATCCTTTTGGGGGGTCACCCCTCCACTTT. Protein: CASIDPFGGSPLHF. The full variable domain, rest sourced from reference TRBV19 and TRBJ1-6, is DGGITQSPKYLFRKEGQNVTLSCEQNLNHDAMYWYRQDPGQGLRLIYYSQIVNDFQKGDIAEGYSVSREKKESFPLTVTSAQKNPTAFYLCASIDPFGGSPLHFGNGTRLTVT.